This T cell receptor beta chain was observed in a study of shared clonotypes between healthy human individuals. Study outcomes and limitations: Relative to clonotypes present in all four donors, those not shared had lower generation probabilities.

This clone was found a few times. Its antigen is unidentified. Sequenced by immunoSEQ multiplex PCR; TCRdb stores in-frame clones only, minus some. Here the sample spans 1,100,000 or so clones, around 78% being singletons. What was sequenced was memory CD4+ T cells from PBMCs. As for subset: CD45RA-negative fraction. The clonotype was recovered from a man aged 18 to 29 in good health. Some clones in this sample may be carry-over from other donors' samples.

CDR3 residues: CASSTGHGDGNQPQHF. The CDR3 DNA follows: TGCGCCAGCAGCACAGGCCACGGGGATGGCAATCAGCCCCAGCATTTT. The V gene is TRBV5-1, the J gene TRBJ1-5; D may be TRBD1 (5 bases). CDR1 is SGHRS, CDR2 YFSETQ, per germline. V lost 4 bases, J lost 2 bases, and 16 bases lay in between. The CDR3 spans 16 residues. Full variable domain (remainder filled in from reference TRBV5-1 and TRBJ1-5): KAGVTQTPRYLIKTRGQQVTLSCSPISGHRSVSWYQQTPGQGLQFLFEYFSETQRNKGNFPGRFSGRQFSNSRSEMNVSTLELGDSALYLCASSTGHGDGNQPQHFGDGTRLSIL.